This note documents a single T cell receptor beta chain sequence. This specimen belongs to a study of technical replicates of blood from a few donors. Germline V lookup: CDR1 KGHSH, CDR2 LQKENI. This CDR3 spans 14 amino acids. Trimming removed 3 bases at V and 1 base at J, with 9 bases between. Using immunoSEQ multiplex PCR, the repertoire was profiled, and TCRdb retains in-frame clones only, with some absent. The table shows some 98,000 clones, with 90% to 96% occurring only once. Specimen: T cells isolated from PBMCs. This chain uses TRBV18 with TRBJ1-1, with D unresolved. The sequence was collected from a human donor in good health. The CDR3: CASSPRVENTEAFF. CDR3 DNA sequence: TGTGCCAGCTCACCTCGAGTTGAGAACACTGAAGCTTTCTTT.